This TCR beta chain was sequenced in a study of shared clonotypes between healthy human individuals. Terminally differentiated effector memory CD45RA+ cells were excluded by CCR7 positive selection of CD45RO-negative cells. Germline V gene sequence: CDR1 WSHSY, CDR2 SAAADI. This CDR3 is built from 15 residues. V was shortened by 2 bases and J by 8 bases, with 18 bases between the two germline ends. Turning to this clone: Its antigen is as yet unknown.

Regarding the study as a whole: A reduction in generation probabilities was seen for non-shared clonotypes relative to those shared by all four donors. Sequencing of the sorted subsets was shown by rarefaction to be incomplete despite large depth.

In the study's own analysis: ImmunoSEQ gave junction-only sequences without quality scores, so filtering differed. Sequencing was performed with immunoSEQ multiplex PCR; in TCRdb, only in-frame clones are kept and a portion is missing. V, J and clone size are those of that table, while D and trimming were read from the DNA. The top ten clones hold roughly 0.29% of a sample with roughly 570,000 clones, about 98% of them seen once. The material sequenced was naive CD8+ T cells sorted from blood. The genes are TRBV10-2 and TRBJ1-2; no reliable D call. The clonotype comes from a man between 25 and 39 years old in good health. The CDR3 loop reads CASSEPRKTWGGYTF. For the CDR3, the DNA is TGCGCCAGCAGTGAGCCTAGAAAAACCTGGGGAGGCTACACCTTC.